These 32 T cell receptor beta chains were sequenced from one sample in a study of blood T cell repertoires in COVID-19. The repertoire was sequenced with immunoSEQ multiplex PCR; TCRdb's copy has only in-frame clones and lacks some. The sample holds fewer than 200,000 clones, 88% seen once. Source material: PBMCs or T cells enriched from blood (not recorded which). These receptors were taken from a woman aged 18 to 35 who had recovered from COVID-19.

V and J are TRBV15 and TRBJ1-4; no firm D call. The CDR3 contains 17 residues. Germline CDR1 and CDR2: LNHNV and YYDKDF (reference sequence). The V end was cut by 0 bases, the J end by 2 bases, with 13 bases between. The CDR3, as DNA: TGTGCCACCAGCAGAGATAACATTTTCACGACTAATGAAAAACTGTTTTTT. It translates to CATSRDNIFTTNEKLFF. Full variable domain (remainder filled in from reference TRBV15 and TRBJ1-4): DAMVIQNPRYQVTQFGKPVTLSCSQTLNHNVMYWYQQKSSQAPKLLFHYYDKDFNNEADTPDNFQSRRPNTSFCFLDIRSPGLGDTAMYLCATSRDNIFTTNEKLFFGSGTQLSVL.

The V and J genes are TRBV28 and TRBJ1-1; TRBD1 might be the D (6 bases). Trimming shortened V by 4 bases and J by 9 bases, and 15 bases separated the two germline ends. The CDR3 loop spans 13 amino acids. Per the germline V gene, CDR1 is MDHEN and CDR2 is SYDVKM. The CDR3 is CASSSPGHTKAFF. The CDR3 DNA sequence: TGTGCCAGCAGTTCCCCGGGACACACGAAAGCTTTCTTT. Looking up the rest from reference TRBV28 and TRBJ1-1 gives the full variable domain: DVKVTQSSRYLVKRTGEKVFLECVQDMDHENMFWYRQDPGLGLRLIYFSYDVKMKEKGDIPEGYSVSREKKERFSLILESASTNQTSMYLCASSSPGHTKAFFGQGTRLTVV.

The rearrangement joins TRBV2 to TRBJ1-5; 7 bases line up with TRBD1. The CDR3 loop spans 16 amino acids. V shed 1 base, J shed 5 bases, and the junction held 8 bases outside the gene matches. CDR1 is SNHLY and CDR2 is FYNNEI in the germline V gene. The CDR3 reads CASSEVEAGGHQPQHF. The DNA of the CDR3 is TGTGCCAGCAGTGAAGTGGAGGCAGGGGGGCATCAGCCCCAGCATTTT.

This chain links TRBV4-3 with TRBJ2-1; tentatively, D is TRBD2 (6 bases). Germline loops: CDR1 LGHNA, CDR2 YSLEER. This CDR3 region has 15 residues. The V gene lost 4 bases and the J gene lost 4 bases, with 14 bases spanning the gap. The CDR3 nucleotides read TGCGCCAGCAGCCCCGGGACTGGGGATTACAATGAGCAGTTCTTC. It encodes CASSPGTGDYNEQFF.

The V gene is TRBV3-1 (or the pseudogene TRBV3-2), the J gene TRBJ2-1, with D possibly TRBD2 on 7 matching bases. CDR1 is LGHDT and CDR2 is YNNKEL in the germline V gene (reference sequence). The CDR3 extends over 16 amino acids. V gave up 4 bases and J gave up 5 bases, with 18 bases separating them. In nucleotides, the CDR3 is TGTGCCAGCAGCCGGGTAGGGGGAGGGAGAGACAATGAGCAGTTCTTC. This gives the protein CASSRVGGGRDNEQFF.

This clone was observed once. The chain joins TRBV12-5 to TRBJ2-1; D is possibly TRBD2 (6 bases). Germline CDR1 and CDR2: LGHNT and FRNRAP. The CDR3 sequence is 19 residues long. Trimming took off 1 base at V and 0 bases at J, with 19 bases between the two ends. The CDR3 is CASGLALGGFMPSYNEQFF. The CDR3 DNA sequence: TGTGCTAGTGGTTTGGCCCTCGGGGGATTCATGCCCTCCTACAATGAGCAGTTCTTC.

The chain has TRBV5-4 and TRBJ2-1; TRBD1 matches 7 bases. The CDR3 has 13 amino acids. CDR1 SGHNT and CDR2 YYREEE come from the germline V gene (reference sequence). J lost 6 bases, V lost 1 base, and 1 base had no gene match. The CDR3 spells CASSLWDSNEQFF. The DNA of the CDR3 is TGTGCCAGCAGCTTGTGGGACAGCAATGAGCAGTTCTTC.

The chain couples TRBV28 to TRBJ1-1; a weak D match, TRBD1 (6 bases). CDR3 size: 16 residues. The V and J ends lost 3 bases and 0 bases respectively, with 14 bases between them. Looked up from germline, CDR1 is MDHEN and CDR2 is SYDVKM. In DNA, the CDR3 is TGTGCCAGCAGTTTCCCCCCAGGGGCGCTGAACACTGAAGCTTTCTTT. It is translated as CASSFPPGALNTEAFF.

CDR3 coding DNA: TGCGCCAGCAGTGAGAGGTCGAGGAGGTTAGTCTACGAGCAGTACTTC. Translated, it gives CASSERSRRLVYEQYF. The V gene is TRBV10-2, the J gene TRBJ2-7; D might be TRBD2 (5 bases). The CDR3 is 16 amino acids. The ends were cut back, 2 bases at V and 3 bases at J, with 17 bases in the middle. Per germline, CDR1 WSHSY and CDR2 SAAADI.

The V gene is TRBV5-6, the J gene TRBJ2-7; D ambiguous. This CDR3 has 15 residues. V dropped 0 bases and J dropped 5 bases, with 15 bases sitting between them. CDR1 is SGHDT and CDR2 is YYEEEE in the germline V gene. The CDR3 sequence: CASSLAIYPPDEQYF. The CDR3 nucleotides are TGTGCCAGCAGCTTGGCCATATACCCCCCGGACGAGCAGTACTTC.

This chain connects TRBV6-5 to TRBJ2-5, with D perhaps matching TRBD2 (6 bases). The V gene lost 7 bases and the J gene lost 7 bases, with 19 bases spanning the gap. This CDR3 spans 14 amino acids. Germline V gives CDR1 MNHEY, CDR2 SVGAGI. The CDR3 bases are TGTGCCAGCACAGAGGGGACTGCGTCGGCGACCCAGTACTTC. This gives the protein CASTEGTASATQYF.

This chain connects TRBV28 to TRBJ1-4, with 7 bases identical to TRBD1. With 3 bases clipped from V and 4 bases from J, the junction kept 5 bases outside the gene matches. The CDR3 extends over 15 amino acids. CDR1 is MDHEN, CDR2 SYDVKM, per germline. Written as DNA, the CDR3 is TGTGCCAGCAGTTTTGTGGGACAGTATAATGAAAAACTGTTTTTT. It codes for CASSFVGQYNEKLFF.

The rearrangement uses TRBV5-1 and TRBJ2-7; 8 bases agree with TRBD2. CDR1 SGHRS and CDR2 YFSETQ come from the germline V gene. The length of the CDR3 is 12 residues. V trimming: 6 bases; J trimming: 5 bases; junction bases outside the gene matches: 4. Here the CDR3 reads CASKTSDHEQYF. In nucleotides, the CDR3 is TGCGCCAGCAAGACTAGCGACCACGAGCAGTACTTC.

This clone was detected only once. The genes are TRBV7-2 and TRBJ1-2, with D unresolved. Germline-derived CDR1 and CDR2 are SGHTA and FQGNSA. The CDR3 has 13 residues. Trimming stripped 2 bases from V and 8 bases from J, with 12 bases between. The CDR3 DNA reads TGTGCCAGCAGCTTAATCGGGGAACAGGGCTACACCTTC. It specifies CASSLIGEQGYTF.

CDR3 nucleotides: TGTGCCAGTAGTCCCGAGACAGGGGGCCTTAGAGCGTATGGCTACACCTTC. Amino acid sequence: CASSPETGGLRAYGYTF. The chain is built from TRBV19 and TRBJ1-2, with 10 bases fitting TRBD1. There are 17 residues in the CDR3. Germline V gene sequence: CDR1 LNHDA, CDR2 SQIVND (reference sequence). V lost 5 bases and J lost 5; bases outside the gene matches: 14. Full variable domain (rest looked up from reference TRBV19 and TRBJ1-2): DGGITQSPKYLFRKEGQNVTLSCEQNLNHDAMYWYRQDPGQGLRLIYYSQIVNDFQKGDIAEGYSVSREKKESFPLTVTSAQKNPTAFYLCASSPETGGLRAYGYTFGSGTRLTVV.

This clone was seen only a few times. The chain joins TRBV13 to TRBJ2-7; a weak D match, TRBD2 (6 bases). CDR3 length: 14 residues. Germline loops: CDR1 PRHDT, CDR2 FYEKMQ (reference sequence). Trimming shortened V by 5 bases and J by 4 bases, and 15 bases separated the two germline ends. CDR3 DNA: TGTGCCAGCAGCCCCCCGGAGGGAAGATACGAGCAGTACTTC. Translating gives CASSPPEGRYEQYF.

The V call is TRBV15, the J call TRBJ1-1; the D is unclear. With 5 bases removed from V and 0 bases from J, the gap between germline ends came to 19 bases. This CDR3 spans 17 amino acids. CDR1 is LNHNV, CDR2 YYDKDF, per germline (reference sequence). The CDR3 DNA reads TGTGCCACCAGCCGTGACTTGGCAGCTCTCATGAACACTGAAGCTTTCTTT. It is translated as CATSRDLAALMNTEAFF.

The chain employs TRBV10-1 and TRBJ2-7; 9 bases are shared with TRBD2. Trimming removed 6 bases from V and 3 bases from J; junction bases left unmatched: 9. Germline-derived CDR1 and CDR2 are WNHNN and SYGVQD (reference sequence). The CDR3 consists of 15 residues. Written as DNA, the CDR3 is TGCGCCAGCAGGGACACTAGCGGGTTATACTACGAGCAGTACTTC. This gives the protein CASRDTSGLYYEQYF.

The V gene is TRBV11-2, the J gene TRBJ2-1, with TRBD2 matching over 7 bases. This CDR3 spans 15 amino acids. The germline V gene encodes CDR1 SGHAT and CDR2 FQNNGV. The J segment lost 9 bases and the V segment lost 3 bases, leaving 11 bases of the junction unmatched. CDR3 sequence reads: CASSFRAGVFGEQFF. CDR3 bases: TGTGCCAGCAGCTTTCGCGCGGGGGTTTTTGGTGAGCAGTTCTTC.

CDR3 DNA: TGTGCCAGCAGCTCACAGGGGGCTGTTAGCAATCAGCCCCAGCATTTT. This translates into CASSSQGAVSNQPQHF. The V and J genes are TRBV7-2 and TRBJ1-5; 9 bases align to TRBD1. CDR1 is SGHTA, CDR2 FQGNSA, per germline. The trim removed 4 bases at V and 0 bases at J, leaving 4 bases unmatched. The CDR3 has 16 amino acids.

This chain connects TRBV10-2 to TRBJ1-3; perhaps TRBD1 as D (5 bases). V was shortened by 9 bases and J by 3 bases, with 15 bases between the two germline ends. Germline V gene sequence: CDR1 WSHSY, CDR2 SAAADI. The CDR3 covers 14 residues. The CDR3, as DNA: TGCGCCAGTACAGGACGGAATGTTGGAAACACCATATATTTT. It yields the protein CASTGRNVGNTIYF.

This rearrangement joins TRBV15 to TRBJ1-2; the D gene is possibly TRBD1 (6 bases). With 2 bases removed from V and 4 bases from J, the gap between germline ends came to 11 bases. This CDR3 has 14 residues. Germline CDR1 LNHNV, CDR2 YYDKDF (reference sequence). CDR3 DNA: TGTGCCACCAGCAGACCCCAGGGGACCTATGGCTACACCTTC. Its protein is CATSRPQGTYGYTF.

V usage is TRBV14 and J usage is TRBJ2-7; unclear D gene. CDR3 length: 15 residues. Germline CDR1 is SGHDN and CDR2 is FVKESK. The V and J ends lost 3 bases and 0 bases respectively, with 12 bases between them. DNA for the CDR3: TGTGCCAGCAGCCAGCCTACAGAGAGCTCCTACGAGCAGTACTTC. Translating gives CASSQPTESSYEQYF.

The DNA of the CDR3 is TGTGCCAGCAGCCAGGGGCAGTACACTGAAGCTTTCTTT. As protein: CASSQGQYTEAFF. V usage is TRBV11-3 and J usage is TRBJ1-1; TRBD1 might be the D (6 bases). This CDR3 is 13 amino acids long. In germline, CDR1 is SGHNT, CDR2 YENEEA. The V end was cut by 5 bases, the J end by 3 bases, with 10 bases between.

J is TRBJ2-7 and V is TRBV27, with 9 bases matching TRBD1. The germline V gene has CDR1 MNHEY and CDR2 SMNVEV (reference sequence). The CDR3 contains 15 residues. V lost 7 bases to trimming and J lost 2 bases; unmatched junction nucleotides: 9. CDR3 DNA sequence: TGTGCCAGCATCCCGTGGGGGACAGGGCCCTACGAGCAGTACTTC. This sequence encodes CASIPWGTGPYEQYF.

The chain links TRBV5-1 to TRBJ2-3, with 12 bases matching TRBD2. Per germline, CDR1 SGHRS and CDR2 YFSETQ. V gave up 4 bases and J gave up 5 bases; unmatched junction bases: 2. The CDR3 runs to 14 residues. The CDR3: CASSTTSGGDTQYF. The CDR3 DNA follows: TGCGCCAGCAGCACGACTAGCGGGGGAGATACGCAGTATTTT.

The chain recombines TRBV18 with TRBJ2-7; no clear D gene. This CDR3 is 15 amino acids long. V was shortened by 1 base and J by 3 bases, with 13 bases between the two germline ends. Per germline, CDR1 KGHSH and CDR2 LQKENI. The chain's CDR3 is CASSPQNGELYEQYF. The CDR3 DNA follows: TGTGCCAGCTCACCACAAAACGGTGAACTCTACGAGCAGTACTTC.

This clone has only a few counts. The chain couples TRBV7-9 to TRBJ2-1; 11 bases are a match to TRBD2. The length of the CDR3 is 16 residues. J lost 8 bases, V lost 5 bases, and 11 bases had no gene match. Germline values: CDR1 SEHNR, CDR2 FQNEAQ (reference sequence). CDR3 nucleotides: TGTGCCAGCAGCCCATTGACTAGCGGGGTGGGGGATGAGCAGTTCTTC. Its protein product is CASSPLTSGVGDEQFF.

This sequence joins TRBV30 and TRBJ1-5, with 9 bases aligning to TRBD1. The V segment lost 0 bases and the J segment 4 bases; nucleotides outside the gene matches: 4. CDR1 is GTSNPN, CDR2 SVGIG, per germline (reference sequence). This CDR3 region has 15 residues. The CDR3 region has the DNA TGTGCCTGGAGTGTACGAGACAGGGGGAATCAGCCCCAGCATTTT. This codes for CAWSVRDRGNQPQHF.

The chain employs TRBV9 and TRBJ1-2, with no clear D. Germline-derived CDR1 and CDR2 are SGDLS and YYNGEE. V was trimmed by 0 bases and J by 12 bases, leaving 15 bases between them. This CDR3 contains 13 residues. The CDR3 nucleotides read TGTGCCAGCAGCGTAGGGTCCCAGGCGCCCCACACCTTC. Residues: CASSVGSQAPHTF.

The gene calls are TRBV19 and TRBJ1-3; a possible D gene is TRBD1 (6 bases). The CDR3 consists of 15 residues. Germline V gene lookup returns CDR1 LNHDA and CDR2 SQIVND (reference sequence). V lost 5 bases to trimming and J lost 1 base, with 12 bases between them. The DNA of the CDR3 is TGTGCCAGTAGTCCCAACAGGGAGTCTGGAAACACCATATATTTT. Its translation is CASSPNRESGNTIYF.

The rearrangement joins TRBV3-1 (or the pseudogene TRBV3-2) to TRBJ2-4; the D is unclear. CDR3 length: 13 residues. V lost 11 bases, J lost 0 bases, and 11 bases lay in between. CDR1 and CDR2 from the germline V gene are LGHDT and YNNKEL (reference sequence). CDR3 sequence reads: CASGYLAKNIQYF. The CDR3, as DNA: TGTGCCTCCGGGTATCTAGCCAAAAACATTCAGTACTTC.